A single T cell receptor beta chain is shown here with its context. Antigen unknown. This sample is part of a study of T cell responses to AZD1222 COVID-19 vaccine. Findings of the study overall: Baseline serology detected seropositivity in only six AZD1222 recipients.

Some clones are missing from TCRdb's copy, which holds only in-frame ones; the method was immunoSEQ multiplex PCR. The sample has about 200,000 clones; about 94% are singletons. CDR3 length equals 16 residues. Germline V gives CDR1 LNHDA, CDR2 SQIVND (reference sequence). V shed 4 bases, J shed 7 bases, and the junction held 14 bases outside the gene matches. The V call is TRBV19, the J call TRBJ1-1; 8 bases line up with TRBD1. This clonotype originated in an adult who received the AZD1222 COVID-19 vaccine. This specimen consisted of peripheral blood, obtained 28 days after the second AZD1222 dose. In DNA form, the CDR3 reads TGTGCCAGTAGTAGCTACCCTTCCGGGACAGGAGGTGAAGCTTTCTTT. The encoded protein is CASSSYPSGTGGEAFF.